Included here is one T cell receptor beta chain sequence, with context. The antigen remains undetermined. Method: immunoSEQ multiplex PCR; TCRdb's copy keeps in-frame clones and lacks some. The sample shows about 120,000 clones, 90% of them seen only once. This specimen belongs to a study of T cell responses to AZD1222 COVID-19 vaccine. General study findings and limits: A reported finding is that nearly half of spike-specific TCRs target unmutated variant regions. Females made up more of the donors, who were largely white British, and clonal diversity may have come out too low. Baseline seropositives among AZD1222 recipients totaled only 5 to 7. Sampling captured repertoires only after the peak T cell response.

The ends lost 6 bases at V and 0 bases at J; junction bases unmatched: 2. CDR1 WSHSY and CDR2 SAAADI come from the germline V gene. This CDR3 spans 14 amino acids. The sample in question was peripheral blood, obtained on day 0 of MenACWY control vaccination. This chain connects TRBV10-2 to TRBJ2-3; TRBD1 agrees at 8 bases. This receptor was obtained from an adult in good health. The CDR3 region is CASRRTGSTDTQYF. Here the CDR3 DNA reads TGCGCCAGCAGAAGGACAGGGAGCACAGATACGCAGTATTTT.